These 23 T cell receptor beta chains were all obtained from the same sample, sequenced in a study of CD8 T cells in ankylosing spondylitis (dated by TCRdb to between 2016 and 2019). Libraries were prepared through 5' RACE. Reads for this sample came from an Illumina HiSeq 2500. TCRdb's own reprocessing of the public reads used fastp at Q25 and MiXCR and kept productive beta chains. Entries that share a CDR3 protein sequence are merged under the most common genes and DNA. For this sample the table gives 200,000 to 250,000 distinct CDR3 sequences, of which roughly 25% were detected only once. The ten largest make up about 6.2% of the sample. The sample consisted of blood, either unsorted or a sorted T cell fraction (not recorded which). The receptors derive from a male donor with ankylosing spondylitis or in good health (not recorded which).

This clonotype occurred a few times. At one of its ends the junction is not consistent with the germline gene, which may arise from a read error. The CDR3 loop is CASSLAGLAQETQYF. The CDR3 DNA follows: TGTGCTAGCAGCTTAGCCGGCCTAGCGCAAGAGACCCAGTACTTC. The genes are TRBV7-7 and TRBJ2-5; maybe TRBD2 (6 bases). CDR1 SSHAT and CDR2 FNYEAQ come from the germline V gene (reference sequence). The CDR3 totals 15 residues.

The chain combines TRBV12-3 or TRBV12-4 with TRBJ1-1, with a possible D match to TRBD1 (6 bases). Trimming took 4 bases from V and 4 from J, leaving 10 bases between them. CDR3 length: 13 amino acids. CDR3 in DNA: TGTGCCAGCAGTTGGGGCAGGGGCACTGAAGCTTTCTTT. It yields the protein CASSWGRGTEAFF.

The rearrangement joins TRBV29-1 to TRBJ2-3; TRBD2 matches at 7 bases. The CDR3 is made up of 12 amino acids. Losses at the gene ends were 7 bases for V and 3 bases for J; bases not matched to a gene: 4. Germline assignment: CDR1 SQVTM and CDR2 ANQGSEA. Written as DNA, the CDR3 is TGCAGCGGCGGGAGTGGGACAGATACGCAGTATTTT. It yields the protein CSGGSGTDTQYF.

This clonotype occurred a few times. The rearrangement joins TRBV7-2 to TRBJ1-1, with 7 bases that match TRBD1. In germline, CDR1 is SGHTA, CDR2 FQGNSA. The V gene end was trimmed by 6 bases and the J gene end by 6 bases; junction bases not matched to a gene: 10. The CDR3 has 14 amino acids. As DNA, the CDR3 is TGTGCCAGCAGTTACGGGGGACAGCACGCTGAAGCTTTCTTT. Amino acid sequence: CASSYGGQHAEAFF.

This clonotype appeared a few times. This chain uses TRBV20-1 with TRBJ2-5; D unresolved. V was shortened by 2 bases and J by 1 base, with 2 bases between the two germline ends. This CDR3 region has 11 residues. The germline gives CDR1 DFQATT, CDR2 SNEGSKA (reference sequence). The CDR3 here is CSARIQETQYF. The CDR3 DNA reads as TGCAGTGCTAGAATCCAAGAGACCCAGTACTTC.

This clonotype appeared once. This chain links TRBV29-1 with TRBJ2-1; TRBD2 might be the D (5 bases). CDR3 size: 12 residues. Germline values: CDR1 SQVTM, CDR2 ANQGSEA. The V end lost 7 bases, the J end lost 10 bases, and 17 bases lay between the germline ends. CDR3 nucleotide sequence: TGCAGCGGGATGGAAGAGGGCCCCGAGCAGTTCTTC. Protein product: CSGMEEGPEQFF.

The rearrangement joins TRBV6-5 to TRBJ2-1, with 9 bases that match TRBD2. Germline CDR1 MNHEY, CDR2 SVGAGI. CDR3 length: 17 amino acids. Germline trimming cut 0 bases from V and 7 bases from J; bases unmatched to any gene: 10. CDR3 amino acids: CASSYSSSGTSKNEQFF. The CDR3 DNA follows: TGTGCCAGCAGTTACTCGTCCTCCGGGACTAGCAAAAATGAGCAGTTCTTC.

This clonotype appeared many times. As DNA, the CDR3 is TGTGCCAGCAGCTTCAGGGACAGGGGGTTCAATGAGCAGTTCTTC. This translates into CASSFRDRGFNEQFF. The chain recombines TRBV7-3 with TRBJ2-1; the match to TRBD1 covers 11 bases. V gave up 3 bases and J gave up 6 bases; unmatched junction bases: 4. CDR1 is SGHTA and CDR2 is FQGTGA in the germline V gene. The CDR3 runs to 15 residues.

The sample holds many counts of this clonotype. The rearrangement uses TRBV5-1 and TRBJ2-6; D is perhaps TRBD2 (7 bases). There are 16 residues in the CDR3. V gave up 1 base and J gave up 4 bases, with 12 bases separating them. The germline gives CDR1 SGHRS, CDR2 YFSETQ. CDR3 loop: CASSLRGAQGANVLTF. The CDR3 bases are TGCGCCAGCAGCTTGCGGGGGGCGCAAGGGGCCAACGTCCTGACTTTC.

This clonotype was counted many times. The rearrangement uses TRBV6-1 and TRBJ1-2; possible D gene TRBD1, 5 bases. Between the trimmed V and J ends, which lost 6 bases and 3 bases, there was a span of 11 bases. The CDR3 is made up of 13 amino acids. Germline loops: CDR1 MNHNS, CDR2 SASEGT. CDR3 nucleotide sequence: TGTGCCAGCAGGTTGACGGGGGACTATGGCTACACCTTC. Translating it yields CASRLTGDYGYTF.

CDR3 nucleotide sequence: TGTGCCAGCAGTCGGACAGGGGGAGACTTTCGCGAGCAGTACTTC. Its protein is CASSRTGGDFREQYF. The chain employs TRBV6-1 and TRBJ2-7, with 10 nucleotides matching TRBD1. CDR3 size: 15 residues. The V gene end was trimmed by 5 bases and the J gene end by 6 bases; junction bases not matched to a gene: 10. Looked up from germline, CDR1 is MNHNS and CDR2 is SASEGT.

At least ten counts were recorded for this clonotype. The chain joins TRBV7-3 to TRBJ2-1; maybe TRBD1 (8 bases). The V end lost 4 bases, the J end lost 8 bases, and 15 bases lay between the germline ends. The CDR3 length is 14 residues. Germline CDR1 is SGHTA and CDR2 is FQGTGA. CDR3 sequence reads: CASSSDRGGYEQFF. In DNA form, the CDR3 reads TGTGCCAGCAGCTCAGACAGGGGAGGGTATGAGCAGTTCTTC.

The chain combines TRBV6-1 with TRBJ1-2, with D possibly being TRBD1 (5 bases). V dropped 6 bases and J dropped 7 bases, with 18 bases sitting between them. The germline gives CDR1 MNHNS, CDR2 SASEGT. This CDR3 is built from 14 residues. The CDR3, as DNA: TGTGCCAGCAGGGGACCGGGAGCATCCCCTGGCTACACCTTC. As protein: CASRGPGASPGYTF.

The chain carries TRBV7-2 and TRBJ2-3; 11 bases fit TRBD2. The CDR3 is made up of 16 amino acids. J was trimmed by 6 bases and V by 1 base; bases with no gene match: 6. Germline values: CDR1 SGHTA, CDR2 FQGNSA. CDR3 loop: CASSLVASGRWDTQYF. CDR3 nucleotides: TGTGCCAGCAGCTTAGTGGCTAGCGGGAGGTGGGATACGCAGTATTTT.

The rearrangement uses TRBV29-1 and TRBJ2-7; 11 nucleotides agree with TRBD2. The CDR3 is made up of 13 amino acids. Germline lookup yields CDR1 SQVTM and CDR2 ANQGSEA. Trimming cost V 7 bases and J 3 bases; bases outside gene matches: 5. CDR3 in DNA: TGCAGCGGATCTAGCGGGGGGCTCTACGAGCAGTACTTC. Translated: CSGSSGGLYEQYF.

In its sample, this clonotype was seen many times. The rearrangement joins TRBV5-1 to TRBJ2-5, with D possibly matching TRBD1 (6 bases). V lost 4 bases and J 4 bases, leaving 14 bases between the germline ends. The CDR3 has 14 residues. CDR1 is SGHRS, CDR2 YFSETQ, per germline. CDR3 residues: CASSPGTLRETQYF. The CDR3 nucleotides are TGCGCCAGCAGCCCGGGGACACTTCGAGAGACCCAGTACTTC.

This clonotype came up a few times. The chain uses TRBV11-2 and TRBJ2-2, with D possibly called TRBD1 or TRBD2 (6 bases each). The CDR3 totals 16 residues. The V end was cut by 0 bases, the J end by 3 bases, with 11 bases between. The germline V gene encodes CDR1 SGHAT and CDR2 FQNNGV. CDR3 sequence (DNA): TGTGCCAGCAGCTTAGAAGCCGGGGGCTACACCGGGGAGCTGTTTTTT. Protein: CASSLEAGGYTGELFF.

This clonotype showed up many times. This chain joins TRBV7-3 and TRBJ2-1, with D possibly being TRBD2 (5 bases). This CDR3 region has 12 residues. With 2 bases removed from V and 7 bases from J, the gap between germline ends came to 6 bases. Germline assignment: CDR1 SGHTA and CDR2 FQGTGA. The CDR3 is CASSLLANEQFF. CDR3 in DNA: TGTGCCAGCAGCTTACTAGCAAATGAGCAGTTCTTC.

There are many counts of this clonotype. This chain uses TRBV29-1 with TRBJ1-3; 9 nucleotides match TRBD1. Germline V CDR1 and CDR2: SQVTM, ANQGSEA. V gave up 6 bases and J gave up 7 bases; unmatched junction bases: 7. The CDR3 has 13 amino acids. The CDR3 DNA follows: TGCAGCGTCCTCGACAGGGGGATCAACACCATATATTTT. This codes for CSVLDRGINTIYF.

The chain recombines TRBV20-1 with TRBJ2-1, with D possibly being TRBD1 or TRBD2 (6 bases each). V gave up 1 base and J gave up 4 bases, with 17 bases separating them. The CDR3 loop spans 16 amino acids. CDR1 is DFQATT and CDR2 is SNEGSKA in the germline V gene (reference sequence). CDR3 amino acids: CSARVGGLLQYNEQFF. CDR3 nucleotide sequence: TGCAGTGCTAGAGTAGGGGGGTTACTGCAGTACAATGAGCAGTTCTTC.

The rearrangement links TRBV5-6 to TRBJ2-3; D call uncertain. The CDR3 is 13 residues long. CDR1 is SGHDT and CDR2 is YYEEEE in the germline V gene. Trimming removed 1 base from V and 2 bases from J, with 5 bases in between. The CDR3 loop is CASSLFTTDTQYF. DNA of the CDR3: TGTGCCAGCAGCTTGTTCACCACAGATACGCAGTATTTT.

This clonotype was recorded many times. The chain recombines TRBV10-3 with TRBJ2-3, with 7 bases that match TRBD2. The trim removed 6 bases at V and 2 bases at J, leaving 8 bases unmatched. The CDR3 totals 15 residues. Germline V CDR1 and CDR2: ENHRY, SYGVKD. The CDR3: CAISDILATTDTQYF. For the CDR3, the DNA is TGTGCCATCAGCGACATACTAGCGACCACAGATACGCAGTATTTT.

This clonotype was seen ten or more times. This sequence joins TRBV5-1 and TRBJ2-1; 9 positions match TRBD2. Germline assignment: CDR1 SGHRS and CDR2 YFSETQ. V dropped 4 bases and J dropped 6; count of bases not matched to a gene: 14. The CDR3 is 17 amino acids. CDR3 sequence reads: CASSQTGYPSGTNEQFF. As DNA, the CDR3 is TGCGCCAGCAGCCAGACAGGGTACCCTAGCGGGACCAATGAGCAGTTCTTC.